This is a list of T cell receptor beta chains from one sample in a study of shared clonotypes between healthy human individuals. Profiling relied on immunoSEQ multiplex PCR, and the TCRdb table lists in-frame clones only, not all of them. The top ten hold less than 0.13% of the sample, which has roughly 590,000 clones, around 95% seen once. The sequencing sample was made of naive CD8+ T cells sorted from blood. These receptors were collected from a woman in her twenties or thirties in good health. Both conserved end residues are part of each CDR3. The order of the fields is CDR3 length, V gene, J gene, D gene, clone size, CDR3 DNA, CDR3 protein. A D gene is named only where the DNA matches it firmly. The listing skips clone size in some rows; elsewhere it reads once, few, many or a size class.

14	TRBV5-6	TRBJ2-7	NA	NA	TGTGCCAGCAGCTTGTCCTATAGCTCCTACGAGCAGTACTTC	CASSLSYSSYEQYF
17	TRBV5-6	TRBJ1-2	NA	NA	TGTGCCAGCAGCAGAAGCGGTAGACTCTTCGTGTCCTATGGCTACACCTTC	CASSRSGRLFVSYGYTF
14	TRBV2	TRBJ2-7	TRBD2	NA	TGTGCCAGCAGCGCCGGGACTATCGAATACGAGCAGTACTTC	CASSAGTIEYEQYF
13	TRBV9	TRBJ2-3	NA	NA	TGTGCCAGCAGCGTAGGCGGGCTCGATACGCAGTATTTT	CASSVGGLDTQYF
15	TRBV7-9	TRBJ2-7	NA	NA	TGTGCCAGCAGCCCCTTTCAGGGCCCAACCTACGAGCAGTACTTC	CASSPFQGPTYEQYF
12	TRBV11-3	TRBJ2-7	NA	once	TGTGCCAGCAGATTGAGCTCCTACGAGCAGTACTTC	CASRLSSYEQYF
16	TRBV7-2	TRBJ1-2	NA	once	TGTGCCAGCAGCCTCACTTCAATGGGGACTAACTATGGCTACACCTTC	CASSLTSMGTNYGYTF
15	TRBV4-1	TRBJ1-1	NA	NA	TGCGCCAGCAGCCAAAGGGCAGCCCAGAACACTGAAGCTTTCTTT	CASSQRAAQNTEAFF
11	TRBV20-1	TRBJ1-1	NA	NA	TGCAGTGCTAGAGTAAACACTGAAGCTTTCTTT	CSARVNTEAFF
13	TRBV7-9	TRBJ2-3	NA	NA	TGTGCCAGCAGCTTAGGCCCGCGAGATACGCAGTATTTT	CASSLGPRDTQYF
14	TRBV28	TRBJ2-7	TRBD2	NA	TGTGCCAGCAGTCTGAGCGGGACTCTTTACGAGCAGTACTTC	CASSLSGTLYEQYF
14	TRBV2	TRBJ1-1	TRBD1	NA	TGTGCCAGCAGGGGGGGACAGTTGTTCACTGAAGCTTTCTTT	CASRGGQLFTEAFF
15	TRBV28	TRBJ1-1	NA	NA	TGTGCCAGCAGTCCCCGTGGCGTCGGACGAACTGAAGCTTTCTTT	CASSPRGVGRTEAFF
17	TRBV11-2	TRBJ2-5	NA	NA	TGTGCCAGCAGCTTAGACCAGGGGATAGGGAACCAAGAGACCCAGTACTTC	CASSLDQGIGNQETQYF
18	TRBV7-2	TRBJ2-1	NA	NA	TGTGCCAGCAGCGACACCTCAAACTACTGGACTTCCTACAATGAGCAGTTCTTC	CASSDTSNYWTSYNEQFF
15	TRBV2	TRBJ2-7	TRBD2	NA	TGTGCCAGCAGTGTTGGACTAGTAATCTCCTACGAGCAGTACTTC	CASSVGLVISYEQYF
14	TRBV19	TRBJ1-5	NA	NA	TGTGCCAGTACCATCCGGGACACCAATCAGCCCCAGCATTTT	CASTIRDTNQPQHF
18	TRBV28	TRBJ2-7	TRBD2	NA	TGTGCCAGCAGTTCAAGACTAGCGGGAGGGCCTTCCGTCTACGAGCAGTACTTC	CASSSRLAGGPSVYEQYF
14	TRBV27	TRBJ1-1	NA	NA	TGTGCCAGTCGAACGGACAGCCTTAACACTGAAGCTTTCTTT	CASRTDSLNTEAFF
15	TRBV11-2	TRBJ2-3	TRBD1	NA	TGTGCCAGCAGACATCCGGGACAGGGAACAGATACGCAGTATTTT	CASRHPGQGTDTQYF
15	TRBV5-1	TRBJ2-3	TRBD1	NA	TGCGCCAGCAGCTTGGAGACAGGGGTAACAGATACGCAGTATTTT	CASSLETGVTDTQYF
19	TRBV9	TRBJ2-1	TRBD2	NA	TGTGCCAGCAGCGGGCCGGGACTAGCGGGAGCCAGCTCCTACAATGAGCAGTTCTTC	CASSGPGLAGASSYNEQFF
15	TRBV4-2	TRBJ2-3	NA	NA	TGTGCCAGCAGCCAGAACCCGGGCTACACAGATACGCAGTATTTT	CASSQNPGYTDTQYF
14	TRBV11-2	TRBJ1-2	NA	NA	TGTGCCAGCAGCTTAGGGGGATTCCCCTATGGCTACACCTTC	CASSLGGFPYGYTF
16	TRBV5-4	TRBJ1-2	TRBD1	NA	TGTGCCAGCAGCTTGGGGGTTTCAGGGGGTTACTATGGCTACACCTTC	CASSLGVSGGYYGYTF
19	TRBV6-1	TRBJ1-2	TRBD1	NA	TGTGCCAGCAGTGAAGCCGAGTGGGACAGGGAGGATAATGACTATGGCTACACCTTC	CASSEAEWDREDNDYGYTF
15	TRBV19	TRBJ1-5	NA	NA	TGTGCCAGTAGTACCCGGGACATAGGTCTTCAGCCCCAGCATTTT	CASSTRDIGLQPQHF
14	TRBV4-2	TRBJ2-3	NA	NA	TGTGCCAGCAGCCAAGAGTCGGTGGCAGATACGCAGTATTTT	CASSQESVADTQYF
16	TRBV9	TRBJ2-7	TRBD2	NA	TGTGCCAGCAGCGGGTGGGCTAGCGGGAGCCCCCTCGAGCAGTACTTC	CASSGWASGSPLEQYF
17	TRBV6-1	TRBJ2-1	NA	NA	TGTGCCAGCAGTGAACCTGTGGGTGGTGACTCCTACAATGAGCAGTTCTTC	CASSEPVGGDSYNEQFF
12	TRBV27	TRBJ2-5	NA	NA	TGTGCCAGCAGTTTATCACGGGAGACCCAGTACTTC	CASSLSRETQYF
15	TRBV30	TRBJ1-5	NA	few	TGTGCCTGGAGTGTAAGATGGGACAAGCATCAGCCCCAGCATTTT	CAWSVRWDKHQPQHF
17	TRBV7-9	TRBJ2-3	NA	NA	TGTGCCAGCAGCTTACCCACGGGACGGGACCGACTGAATACGCAGTATTTT	CASSLPTGRDRLNTQYF
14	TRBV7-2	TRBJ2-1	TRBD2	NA	TGTGCCAGCAGCCTACTAGCGGGAACCAATGAGCAGTTCTTC	CASSLLAGTNEQFF
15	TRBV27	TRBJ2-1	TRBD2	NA	TGTGCCAGCAGTTCGCTAGCGGAGACCTACAATGAGCAGTTCTTC	CASSSLAETYNEQFF